The present TCR beta chain was sequenced within a study of blood T cell repertoires in COVID-19. Study overall: Sites in the United States, Italy and Spain provided acute and convalescent COVID-19 samples.

V lost 5 bases and J 6 bases, leaving 14 bases between the germline ends. This CDR3 is built from 14 residues. Germline V gene lookup returns CDR1 SGHTA and CDR2 FQGNSA. Here immunoSEQ multiplex PCR was the method, and the copy in TCRdb shows in-frame clones only, minus some. The sample gives around 200,000 clones, 70% to 90% of which show up once; roughly 9.7% is in the top ten. The chain is built from TRBV7-2 and TRBJ1-5, with D hard to call. The TCR comes from a woman in her fifties or sixties with COVID-19, enrolled during active disease. Sequenced: peripheral blood. The CDR3 region has the DNA TGTGCCAGCAGCCCGCTAGTAGCCGGTCAGCCCCAGCATTTT. Its translation is CASSPLVAGQPQHF.